Listed below are T cell receptor beta chains from one sample, sequenced in a study of beta chain features in type 1 diabetes. Assay: immunoSEQ multiplex PCR; the TCRdb copy retains only in-frame clones and omits some. The sample has about 150,000 clones, less than 9.5% seen once. The sample was central memory CD4+ T cells from blood. The receptors shown here come from a man between 18 and 35 years old in good health. Each CDR3 is given with its conserved first and last residue. Each record gives: clone size, J gene, D gene, V gene, CDR3 protein, CDR3 DNA. A D gene is named only where the DNA matches it firmly. Clone size appears in some rows only: once, few, many, or a class for an expanded clone.

clone size: few; J gene: TRBJ2-2; D gene: .; V gene: TRBV6-5; CDR3 protein: CASLTGLANTGELFF; CDR3 DNA: TGTGCCAGCCTAACAGGCCTCGCGAACACCGGGGAGCTGTTTTTT
clone size: few; J gene: TRBJ1-2; D gene: TRBD1; V gene: TRBV7-2; CDR3 protein: CASSSQTGWDGYTF; CDR3 DNA: TGTGCCAGCAGCTCACAGACAGGGTGGGATGGCTACACCTTC
clone size: few; J gene: TRBJ2-7; D gene: TRBD1; V gene: TRBV28; CDR3 protein: CASSPGTGPPYEQYF; CDR3 DNA: TGTGCCAGCAGTCCCGGGACAGGGCCCCCCTACGAGCAGTACTTC
clone size: many; J gene: TRBJ2-7; D gene: .; V gene: TRBV7-2; CDR3 protein: CASSSPGGEQYF; CDR3 DNA: TGTGCCAGCAGCTCCCCCGGGGGCGAGCAGTACTTC
clone size: few; J gene: TRBJ2-3; D gene: .; V gene: TRBV7-3; CDR3 protein: CASSLYRGSTDTQYF; CDR3 DNA: TGTGCCAGCAGCTTATATCGTGGGAGTACAGATACGCAGTATTTT
clone size: few; J gene: TRBJ1-6; D gene: TRBD1; V gene: TRBV7-2; CDR3 protein: CASSQTGPAPNSPLHF; CDR3 DNA: TGTGCCAGCAGCCAGACAGGGCCCGCTCCCAATTCACCCCTCCACTTT
clone size: few; J gene: TRBJ2-7; D gene: TRBD1; V gene: TRBV6-4; CDR3 protein: CASSSDRGQYEQYF; CDR3 DNA: TGTGCCAGCAGTTCAGACAGGGGGCAATACGAGCAGTACTTC
clone size: many; J gene: TRBJ1-4; D gene: .; V gene: TRBV4-3; CDR3 protein: CASSQGRRKEEKLFF; CDR3 DNA: TGCGCCAGCAGCCAAGGCCGGAGGAAGGAAGAAAAACTGTTTTTT
clone size: few; J gene: TRBJ2-7; D gene: TRBD1; V gene: TRBV18; CDR3 protein: CASSVAQGVYEQYF; CDR3 DNA: TGTGCCAGCTCCGTCGCCCAGGGGGTCTACGAGCAGTACTTC
clone size: .; J gene: TRBJ2-1; D gene: TRBD1; V gene: TRBV5-6; CDR3 protein: CASSPTGGGHSEEFF; CDR3 DNA: TGTGCCAGCAGCCCAACAGGGGGCGGTCACTCGGAGGAGTTCTTC
clone size: .; J gene: TRBJ1-2; D gene: .; V gene: TRBV7-3; CDR3 protein: CASSSSRVDGYTF; CDR3 DNA: TGTGCCAGCAGCTCCAGCAGGGTTGATGGCTACACCTTC
clone size: few; J gene: TRBJ1-4; D gene: .; V gene: TRBV18; CDR3 protein: CASSPPEESEKLFF; CDR3 DNA: TGTGCCAGCTCACCACCCGAGGAGAGCGAAAAACTGTTTTTT
clone size: .; J gene: TRBJ2-7; D gene: .; V gene: TRBV6-1; CDR3 protein: CATGLGGFAYEQYF; CDR3 DNA: TGTGCCACGGGGTTGGGGGGTTTTGCCTACGAGCAGTACTTC
clone size: many; J gene: TRBJ2-2; D gene: TRBD1; V gene: TRBV11-2; CDR3 protein: CASSLAGQWAGELFF; CDR3 DNA: TGTGCCAGCAGCTTAGCGGGACAGTGGGCCGGGGAGCTGTTTTTT
clone size: many; J gene: TRBJ1-2; D gene: .; V gene: TRBV29-1; CDR3 protein: CSVEQGISRYGYTF; CDR3 DNA: TGCAGCGTTGAACAGGGAATTTCACGGTATGGCTACACCTTC
clone size: few; J gene: TRBJ2-5; D gene: .; V gene: TRBV11-3; CDR3 protein: CASSLEGGETQYF; CDR3 DNA: TGTGCCAGCAGCTTAGAGGGGGGAGAGACCCAGTACTTC
clone size: few; J gene: TRBJ1-2; D gene: TRBD1; V gene: TRBV6-5; CDR3 protein: CASSWYRDSSYGYTF; CDR3 DNA: TGTGCCAGCAGTTGGTATCGGGACAGCAGCTATGGCTACACCTTC
clone size: few; J gene: TRBJ2-5; D gene: .; V gene: TRBV5-1; CDR3 protein: CASTTGGVETQYF; CDR3 DNA: TGCGCCAGCACCACAGGGGGGGTGGAGACCCAGTACTTC
clone size: .; J gene: TRBJ2-1; D gene: TRBD2; V gene: TRBV7-9; CDR3 protein: CASSLWLAGGPGEQFF; CDR3 DNA: TGTGCCAGCAGCTTGTGGCTAGCGGGGGGGCCCGGTGAGCAGTTCTTC
clone size: .; J gene: TRBJ1-2; D gene: TRBD1; V gene: TRBV9; CDR3 protein: CASSVGTGDNYGYTF; CDR3 DNA: TGTGCCAGCAGCGTAGGGACAGGCGATAACTATGGCTACACCTTC
clone size: few; J gene: TRBJ1-5; D gene: TRBD1; V gene: TRBV9; CDR3 protein: CASSTTGQHNQPQHF; CDR3 DNA: TGTGCCAGCAGCACCACGGGACAGCACAATCAGCCCCAGCATTTT
clone size: .; J gene: TRBJ2-3; D gene: TRBD2; V gene: TRBV2; CDR3 protein: CASSRLAGGRDTQYF; CDR3 DNA: TGTGCCAGCAGTAGACTAGCGGGGGGGAGAGATACGCAGTATTTT
clone size: .; J gene: TRBJ1-4; D gene: TRBD1; V gene: TRBV28; CDR3 protein: CASTFDRENEKLFF; CDR3 DNA: TGTGCCAGCACCTTCGACAGGGAGAATGAAAAACTGTTTTTT
clone size: .; J gene: TRBJ1-4; D gene: TRBD1; V gene: TRBV5-4; CDR3 protein: CASSGGQGQDLNEKLFF; CDR3 DNA: TGTGCCAGCAGCGGAGGACAGGGGCAGGACCTTAATGAAAAACTGTTTTTT
clone size: few; J gene: TRBJ1-6; D gene: .; V gene: TRBV28; CDR3 protein: CASSPGGGVGNSPLHF; CDR3 DNA: TGTGCCAGCAGCCCGGGGGGGGGCGTTGGTAATTCACCCCTCCACTTT
clone size: .; J gene: TRBJ1-5; D gene: .; V gene: TRBV30; CDR3 protein: CAWRTGGGSGNQPQHF; CDR3 DNA: TGTGCCTGGAGGACTGGGGGGGGTTCAGGCAATCAGCCCCAGCATTTT
clone size: few; J gene: TRBJ2-5; D gene: .; V gene: TRBV28; CDR3 protein: CASSLLRGGETQYF; CDR3 DNA: TGTGCCAGCAGTTTATTGCGGGGCGGGGAGACCCAGTACTTC
clone size: .; J gene: TRBJ1-5; D gene: TRBD1; V gene: TRBV5-1; CDR3 protein: CASSASGTDNQPQHF; CDR3 DNA: TGCGCCAGCAGCGCCTCCGGGACAGACAATCAGCCCCAGCATTTT
clone size: .; J gene: TRBJ2-7; D gene: .; V gene: TRBV28; CDR3 protein: CASSGTGARYYEQYF; CDR3 DNA: TGTGCCAGCAGTGGAACTGGGGCAAGATATTACGAGCAGTACTTC
clone size: .; J gene: TRBJ1-1; D gene: .; V gene: TRBV11-2; CDR3 protein: CASSPLGQLNTEAFF; CDR3 DNA: TGTGCCAGCAGCCCCCTCGGACAGTTGAACACTGAAGCTTTCTTT
clone size: few; J gene: TRBJ2-7; D gene: .; V gene: TRBV19; CDR3 protein: CASSTPFGSYEQYF; CDR3 DNA: TGTGCCAGTAGTACCCCGTTTGGGAGCTACGAGCAGTACTTC
clone size: few; J gene: TRBJ1-4; D gene: .; V gene: TRBV28; CDR3 protein: CASISQISTNEKLFF; CDR3 DNA: TGTGCCAGCATCTCGCAGATCTCAACTAATGAAAAACTGTTTTTT
clone size: few; J gene: TRBJ2-7; D gene: TRBD1; V gene: TRBV7-2; CDR3 protein: CASSDPGQGSSYEQYF; CDR3 DNA: TGTGCCAGCAGCGATCCGGGACAGGGAAGCTCCTACGAGCAGTACTTC
clone size: .; J gene: TRBJ1-1; D gene: .; V gene: TRBV4-1; CDR3 protein: CASSRRENTEAFF; CDR3 DNA: TGCGCCAGCAGCCGCAGGGAGAACACTGAAGCTTTCTTT
clone size: .; J gene: TRBJ1-5; D gene: .; V gene: TRBV7-9; CDR3 protein: CASSLPGDMNQPQHF; CDR3 DNA: TGTGCCAGCAGCTTACCGGGAGATATGAATCAGCCCCAGCATTTT
clone size: few; J gene: TRBJ2-1; D gene: TRBD1; V gene: TRBV11-2; CDR3 protein: CASSRDRNNEQFF; CDR3 DNA: TGTGCCAGCAGCCGGGACAGAAACAATGAGCAGTTCTTC
clone size: few; J gene: TRBJ2-6; D gene: .; V gene: TRBV10-3; CDR3 protein: CAISEEESGANVLTF; CDR3 DNA: TGTGCCATCAGTGAGGAGGAATCTGGGGCCAACGTCCTGACTTTC
clone size: few; J gene: TRBJ1-3; D gene: .; V gene: TRBV7-2; CDR3 protein: CASSAGLGNTIYF; CDR3 DNA: TGTGCCAGCAGCGCGGGACTCGGAAACACCATATATTTT
clone size: .; J gene: TRBJ1-1; D gene: TRBD1; V gene: TRBV6-5; CDR3 protein: CASSASEQGLTFF; CDR3 DNA: TGTGCCAGCAGTGCCTCCGAACAGGGGCTAACTTTCTTT
clone size: few; J gene: TRBJ2-7; D gene: .; V gene: TRBV18; CDR3 protein: CASSTGEEIEQYF; CDR3 DNA: TGTGCCAGCTCAACGGGAGAAGAGATCGAGCAGTACTTC
clone size: .; J gene: TRBJ1-2; D gene: TRBD1; V gene: TRBV30; CDR3 protein: CAWSVQGNEGYTF; CDR3 DNA: TGTGCCTGGAGTGTACAGGGGAATGAAGGCTACACCTTC
clone size: few; J gene: TRBJ1-4; D gene: .; V gene: TRBV15; CDR3 protein: CATSRAGQPDEKLFF; CDR3 DNA: TGTGCCACCAGCAGAGCCGGACAGCCAGATGAAAAACTGTTTTTT
clone size: few; J gene: TRBJ2-7; D gene: .; V gene: TRBV28; CDR3 protein: CASSPPGGSHEQYF; CDR3 DNA: TGTGCCAGCAGCCCGCCAGGAGGTTCCCACGAGCAGTACTTC
clone size: many; J gene: TRBJ1-1; D gene: .; V gene: TRBV7-9; CDR3 protein: CASSLRDTEAFF; CDR3 DNA: TGTGCCAGCAGCCTACGGGACACTGAAGCTTTCTTT
clone size: .; J gene: TRBJ1-2; D gene: .; V gene: TRBV5-1; CDR3 protein: CASSSDGNQGGYTF; CDR3 DNA: TGCGCCAGCAGCTCAGACGGGAACCAAGGGGGCTACACCTTC
clone size: few; J gene: TRBJ1-5; D gene: .; V gene: TRBV7-9; CDR3 protein: CASSLAGAGVSNQPQHF; CDR3 DNA: TGTGCCAGCAGCTTAGCGGGAGCAGGGGTGAGCAATCAGCCCCAGCATTTT
clone size: .; J gene: TRBJ1-2; D gene: TRBD1; V gene: TRBV6-5; CDR3 protein: CASSNTGVINYGYTF; CDR3 DNA: TGTGCCAGCAGTAATACAGGGGTTATTAACTATGGCTACACCTTC
clone size: few; J gene: TRBJ2-1; D gene: .; V gene: TRBV7-3; CDR3 protein: CASSLPFNEQFF; CDR3 DNA: TGTGCCAGCAGCTTACCTTTCAATGAGCAGTTCTTC
clone size: .; J gene: TRBJ2-1; D gene: TRBD1; V gene: TRBV4-1; CDR3 protein: CASRTSWGQGPYNEQFF; CDR3 DNA: TGCGCCAGCAGGACTTCTTGGGGACAGGGGCCTTACAATGAGCAGTTCTTC
clone size: few; J gene: TRBJ2-1; D gene: TRBD1; V gene: TRBV18; CDR3 protein: CASSPLQGASNEQFF; CDR3 DNA: TGTGCCAGCTCACCATTACAGGGGGCCTCCAATGAGCAGTTCTTC
clone size: few; J gene: TRBJ1-6; D gene: .; V gene: TRBV7-2; CDR3 protein: CASRFTGHYNSPLHF; CDR3 DNA: TGTGCCAGCAGATTTACTGGACACTATAATTCACCCCTCCACTTT
clone size: few; J gene: TRBJ1-2; D gene: .; V gene: TRBV11-1; CDR3 protein: CASSLARGYGYTF; CDR3 DNA: TGTGCCAGCAGCTTAGCAAGAGGCTATGGCTACACCTTC
clone size: few; J gene: TRBJ2-1; D gene: .; V gene: TRBV5-1; CDR3 protein: CASSLVTTDNEQFF; CDR3 DNA: TGCGCCAGCAGCTTGGTCACTACCGACAATGAGCAGTTCTTC
clone size: .; J gene: TRBJ2-7; D gene: .; V gene: TRBV28; CDR3 protein: CASSSLFSLYEQYF; CDR3 DNA: TGTGCCAGCAGTTCCCTATTTAGTCTCTACGAGCAGTACTTC